This entry describes one T cell receptor (beta chain). It was with 60 Vbeta and 13 Jbeta primers that the PCR ran. Repertoires were generated with immunoSEQ multiplex PCR, while TCRdb's copy carries only in-frame clones and drops some. This listing includes some 160,000 clones. These data originate in a study of cytomegalovirus exposure and HLA in healthy donors. Trimming removed 5 bases from V and 6 bases from J; junction bases left unmatched: 5. Germline-derived CDR1 and CDR2 are SGHVS and FNYEAQ. The CDR3 extends over 15 amino acids. This clonotype was sampled from a man aged 30 to 45 in good health and CMV-seronegative. The sequenced sample was PBMCs. This chain joins TRBV7-6 and TRBJ1-4, with 11 bases fitting TRBD1. The chain's CDR3 is CASSEPGQGDEKLFF. The DNA for the CDR3 is TGTGCCAGCAGCGAGCCGGGACAGGGGGATGAAAAACTGTTTTTT.